These 28 T cell receptor beta chains share one sample of origin, sequenced in a study of T-cell memory formation after mild COVID-19. From the 5' RACE reads, TCRdb called clonotypes with MiXCR, one entry per CDR3 protein. Seen here are more than 300,000 distinct CDR3 sequences, approximately 14% observed once, and the top ten hold 20% to 25%. The sample taken for sequencing was PBMCs or a T cell subset sorted from them (not recorded which). The receptors originated from a man aged 18 to 30 who had mild COVID-19 (a few samples of this study predate the infection). Cell type and time point are not known.

This clonotype came up a few times. The DNA for the CDR3 is TGTGCCAGCAGTTTACCACAGTTGAATGAGCAGTTCTTC. Encoded protein: CASSLPQLNEQFF. V is TRBV28 and J is TRBJ2-1; D remains ambiguous. Germline CDR1 reads MDHEN; CDR2 reads SYDVKM. CDR3 length: 13 amino acids. The germline V and J ends were trimmed by 2 bases and 7 bases, with 9 bases remaining between them.

The gene calls are TRBV6-2 or TRBV6-3 and TRBJ2-5; 14 bases map to TRBD2. Trimming removed 6 bases from V and 7 bases from J; junction bases left unmatched: 10. CDR1 and CDR2 (germline): MNHEY, SVGEGT. There are 16 residues in the CDR3. CDR3 in DNA: TGTGCCAGCAGACGACTAGCGGGGGGGTTCTCAGTGACCCAGTACTTC. The encoded protein is CASRRLAGGFSVTQYF.

The chain combines TRBV10-3 with TRBJ1-5, with D perhaps TRBD1 (5 bases). The V gene's germline CDR1 is ENHRY and CDR2 SYGVKD. V lost 0 bases, J lost 0 bases, and 15 bases lay in between. The CDR3 runs 18 residues. The CDR3 loop reads CAISESRVAGPSNQPQHF. The DNA for the CDR3 is TGTGCCATCAGTGAGTCCAGAGTGGCGGGACCTAGCAATCAGCCCCAGCATTTT.

This clonotype showed up just a few times. This chain connects TRBV19 to TRBJ2-5, with D tentatively TRBD1 or TRBD2 (5 bases each). Trimming left V 0 bases short and J 11 bases short, with 10 bases between. CDR1 is LNHDA, CDR2 SQIVND, per germline (reference sequence). The CDR3 is 12 residues long. The CDR3 coding sequence is TGTGCCAGTAGTATAGAACCGGGGCCTCAGTACTTC. Protein: CASSIEPGPQYF.

This clonotype was recorded a few times. This rearrangement joins TRBV4-1 to TRBJ1-1, with D possibly TRBD1 on 6 matching bases. V was cut by 2 bases and J by 0 bases, with 10 bases left in between. The germline gives CDR1 MGHRA, CDR2 YSYEKL. This CDR3 has 15 amino acids. In nucleotides, the CDR3 is TGCGCCAGCAGCCAATCGGACAGACTGAACACTGAAGCTTTCTTT. Encoded protein: CASSQSDRLNTEAFF.

This clonotype was seen repeatedly, ten times or more. V usage is TRBV12-3 or TRBV12-4 and J usage is TRBJ2-1; TRBD2 aligns across 7 bases. V lost 9 bases to trimming and J lost 3 bases; unmatched junction nucleotides: 5. The CDR3 loop spans 13 amino acids. For the CDR3, the DNA is TGTGCCAGTACGGGGGGTTTCTACAATGAGCAGTTCTTC. Amino acids: CASTGGFYNEQFF.

CDR3 DNA sequence: TGTGCCAGCAGCGCCTCCGGGACAGGGAAAGAGCAGTTCTTC. Protein: CASSASGTGKEQFF. The V gene is TRBV7-6, the J gene TRBJ2-1; 9 bases align to TRBD1. The J segment lost 10 bases and the V segment lost 5 bases, leaving 9 bases of the junction unmatched. Looked up from germline, CDR1 is SGHVS and CDR2 is FNYEAQ. The CDR3 is made up of 14 amino acids.

The chain is built from TRBV12-3 or TRBV12-4 and TRBJ1-2; a possible D gene is TRBD1 (6 bases). This CDR3 is 12 amino acids long. V lost 6 bases and J 9 bases, leaving 14 bases between the germline ends. The CDR3 reads CASSRDILRYTF. The CDR3, as DNA: TGTGCCAGCAGCCGGGACATTCTTCGCTACACCTTC.

This clonotype showed up just a few times. This sequence joins TRBV27 and TRBJ1-4, with 7 bases matching TRBD1. Germline assignment: CDR1 MNHEY and CDR2 SMNVEV (reference sequence). V lost 4 bases to trimming and J lost 1 base; unmatched junction nucleotides: 15. The CDR3 runs to 19 residues. CDR3 region: CASSSFSPTGYLTNEKLFF. The CDR3 DNA is TGTGCCAGCAGTTCTTTCTCCCCGACAGGGTACCTAACTAATGAAAAACTGTTTTTT.

This chain links TRBV5-4 with TRBJ2-2; D possibly corresponds to TRBD1 (5 bases). Germline V gene lookup returns CDR1 SGHNT and CDR2 YYREEE (reference sequence). The germline V and J ends were trimmed by 0 bases and 4 bases, with 10 bases remaining between them. The CDR3 runs to 15 residues. CDR3: CASSLAKGSTGELFF. CDR3 DNA sequence: TGTGCCAGCAGCTTGGCCAAGGGGTCCACCGGGGAGCTGTTTTTT.

The chain carries TRBV6-2 or TRBV6-3 and TRBJ2-7; D is unresolved. Looked up from germline, CDR1 is MNHEY and CDR2 is SVGEGT. Trimming took 7 bases from V and 2 from J, leaving 15 bases between them. The CDR3 spans 14 residues. The CDR3 nucleotides read TGTGCCAGCAACCTCGGACGGATACCCTACGAGCAGTACTTC. It codes for CASNLGRIPYEQYF.

The chain has TRBV2 and TRBJ2-2; D may be TRBD1 or TRBD2 (5 bases each). The length of the CDR3 is 15 residues. V was clipped by 4 bases and J by 0 bases, with 9 bases between them. Per the germline V gene, CDR1 is SNHLY and CDR2 is FYNNEI. CDR3: CASSVGTSNTGELFF. The CDR3, as DNA: TGTGCCAGCAGTGTTGGGACGTCGAACACCGGGGAGCTGTTTTTT.

Details on this clonotype: At one boundary the junction diverges from the germline segment, which might be a read error. This chain connects TRBV24-1 to TRBJ1-2; TRBD1 agrees at 10 bases. Germline values: CDR1 KGHDR, CDR2 SFDVKD. The CDR3 is made up of 13 amino acids. CDR3 sequence: CATRTGGAYGCTF. The CDR3 DNA is TGTGCCACCAGGACAGGGGGCGCCTATGGCTGCACCTTC.

V is TRBV2 and J is TRBJ2-5; 9 nucleotides agree with TRBD1. This CDR3 has 15 residues. Trimming took 1 base from V and 4 from J; bases not matched to a gene: 4. CDR1 is SNHLY, CDR2 FYNNEI, per germline. This chain's CDR3 is CASSEDRGQRETQYF. The CDR3 nucleotides read TGTGCCAGCAGTGAAGACAGGGGGCAGCGAGAGACCCAGTACTTC.

This clonotype has more than one count but fewer than ten. This sequence joins TRBV29-1 and TRBJ2-7, with D uncertain. Germline assignment: CDR1 SQVTM and CDR2 ANQGSEA. The V end was cut by 4 bases, the J end by 0 bases, with 10 bases between. The CDR3 extends over 13 amino acids. This CDR3 reads CSVGQDYSYEQYF. Written as DNA, the CDR3 is TGCAGCGTTGGGCAGGATTACTCCTACGAGCAGTACTTC.

This clonotype was counted between two and nine times. The chain couples TRBV20-1 to TRBJ1-2, with D unclear. V lost 5 bases to trimming and J lost 7 bases, with 23 bases between them. Germline V gene lookup returns CDR1 DFQATT and CDR2 SNEGSKA (reference sequence). This CDR3 has 15 amino acids. The chain's CDR3 is CSAPVMLSNEGGYTF. DNA of the CDR3: TGCAGTGCTCCTGTTATGTTGTCAAACGAGGGTGGCTACACCTTC.

The V and J genes are TRBV7-9 and TRBJ2-5, with D perhaps TRBD1 (6 bases). V lost 5 bases and J lost 1, with 29 bases in between. The CDR3 covers 20 residues. Germline V lookup: CDR1 SEHNR, CDR2 FQNEAQ (reference sequence). The CDR3 loop reads CASSEKTTGTHPTRQETQYF. In nucleotides, the CDR3 is TGTGCCAGCAGCGAAAAAACGACAGGTACCCATCCAACACGCCAAGAGACCCAGTACTTC.

This clonotype was seen a few times. The chain recombines TRBV5-6 with TRBJ2-5; D unresolved. V shed 4 bases and J shed 7 bases, with 14 bases lying between them. The CDR3 contains 13 residues. Germline lookup yields CDR1 SGHDT and CDR2 YYEEEE. CDR3 bases: TGTGCCAGCAGCGCCAAGGTGGGAACGACCCAGTACTTC. Encoded protein: CASSAKVGTTQYF.

The chain links TRBV5-6 to TRBJ1-2, with 8 bases fitting TRBD1. The J segment lost 6 bases and the V segment lost 2 bases, leaving 9 bases of the junction unmatched. The V gene's germline CDR1 is SGHDT and CDR2 YYEEEE. This CDR3 has 15 residues. The chain's CDR3 is CASSLFRQGIHGYTF. DNA of the CDR3: TGTGCCAGCAGCTTATTCAGACAGGGGATTCATGGCTACACCTTC.

V gene TRBV6-1 combines with J gene TRBJ2-3; D remains ambiguous. Germline CDR1 MNHNS, CDR2 SASEGT. The V and J ends lost 4 bases and 6 bases respectively, with 17 bases between them. This CDR3 comprises 15 residues. CDR3 nucleotide sequence: TGTGCCAGCAGTGGTTCCGGAACCCCCGCGGATACGCAGTATTTT. Its translation: CASSGSGTPADTQYF.

V is TRBV10-3 and J is TRBJ2-3, with TRBD1 as a possible D gene (5 bases). The CDR3 has 15 residues. Germline CDR1 and CDR2: ENHRY and SYGVKD. V was trimmed by 3 bases and J by 4 bases, leaving 14 bases between them. CDR3 region: CAISEYLGVADTQYF. In nucleotides, the CDR3 is TGTGCCATCAGTGAATACCTAGGGGTGGCAGATACGCAGTATTTT.

This clonotype was counted only a few times. The chain's CDR3 is CASTPTENSYQETQYF. The CDR3 DNA reads as TGCGCCAGCACCCCGACAGAGAATTCGTACCAAGAGACCCAGTACTTC. This chain links TRBV5-1 with TRBJ2-5, with D possibly TRBD1 on 5 matching bases. V lost 6 bases and J 0 bases, leaving 18 bases between the germline ends. This CDR3 region has 16 residues. Germline CDR1 SGHRS, CDR2 YFSETQ.

The CDR3 nucleotides read TGCAGTGCTTTCGGGACAGGAAACACCATATATTTT. Protein sequence: CSAFGTGNTIYF. The V and J genes are TRBV20-1 and TRBJ1-3; weak D call: TRBD1 (6 bases). This CDR3 is 12 amino acids long. V was pared by 5 bases and J by 4 bases, with 9 bases between. Germline V gene sequence: CDR1 DFQATT, CDR2 SNEGSKA (reference sequence).

Concerning this clonotype itself: Relative to the germline gene, one junction end is altered; a read error may explain this. The chain uses TRBV7-3 and TRBJ2-3; 11 positions match TRBD2. There are 14 residues in the CDR3. Germline CDR1 reads SGHTA; CDR2 reads FQGTGA. CDR3 DNA: TGTGCCAGCAAGACTAGCGGGGTCACAGATACGCGGTATTTT. It encodes CASKTSGVTDTRYF. Full variable domain (missing parts from reference TRBV7-3 and TRBJ2-3): GAGVSQTPSNKVTEKGKYVELRCDPISGHTALYWYRQSLGQGPEFLIYFQGTGAADDSGLPNDRFFAVRPEGSVSTLKIQRTERGDSAVYLCASKTSGVTDTRYFGPGTRLTVL.

The CDR3 DNA follows: TGCAGCGTGGCGGACAGGGTCCCGAACACTGAAGCTTTCTTT. This encodes CSVADRVPNTEAFF. This chain connects TRBV29-1 to TRBJ1-1; 8 positions agree with TRBD1. Germline assignment: CDR1 SQVTM and CDR2 ANQGSEA. J lost 1 base, V lost 6 bases, and 7 bases had no gene match. The CDR3 runs to 14 residues.

Comments on this clonotype: One end of the junction fails to match germline, which may point to a read error. This chain connects TRBV10-3 to TRBJ2-5; D uncertain. The V gene's germline CDR1 is ENHRY and CDR2 SYGVKD. This CDR3 has 14 residues. CDR3 sequence: CAISPRALQDTQYF. The CDR3, as DNA: TGTGCCATCAGCCCCCGGGCGTTGCAAGATACCCAGTACTTC.

This clonotype was counted only a few times. This chain links TRBV9 with TRBJ2-5; D might be TRBD2 (5 bases). The CDR3 is made up of 14 amino acids. CDR1 SGDLS and CDR2 YYNGEE come from the germline V gene. V was cut by 0 bases and J by 5 bases, with 11 bases left in between. This CDR3 is CASSVGGFRETQYF. The CDR3, as DNA: TGTGCCAGCAGCGTAGGAGGGTTCAGGGAGACCCAGTACTTC.

Here the CDR3 DNA reads TGTGCCAGCAGCCTCAACCGGGTCCTTCTTTCCTATGGCTACACCTTC. Protein: CASSLNRVLLSYGYTF. V is TRBV7-2 and J is TRBJ1-2; D ambiguous. Germline V gene sequence: CDR1 SGHTA, CDR2 FQGNSA. V lost 5 bases and J lost 4, with 20 bases in between. This CDR3 region has 16 residues.